This TCR beta chain was sequenced in a study of shared clonotypes between healthy human individuals. The overall study: Plates per donor: three CD4 naive, three CD4 memory, two CD8 naive, one CD8 memory.

This CDR3 is 16 amino acids long. The ends lost 2 bases at V and 4 bases at J; junction bases unmatched: 9. The germline gives CDR1 SGHTA, CDR2 FQGNSA. Assay: immunoSEQ multiplex PCR; the TCRdb copy retains only in-frame clones and omits some. This sample has over a million clones; approximately 68% occur once, and the top ten carry roughly 1.5%. The specimen sequenced was memory CD4+ T cells sorted from blood. Described subset: CD45RA-negative fraction. The rearrangement joins TRBV7-2 to TRBJ2-3, with TRBD2 matching 7 bases. The TCR originated in a man between 18 and 35 years old in good health. CDR3 amino acids: CASSLSLGGGPDTQYF. Here the CDR3 DNA reads TGTGCCAGCAGCTTATCTCTCGGGGGAGGGCCAGATACGCAGTATTTT.